These 9 T cell receptor beta chains were all obtained from the same sample, sequenced in a study of chemoradiotherapy in HPV16-positive cancers. Sequencing was performed with immunoSEQ multiplex PCR; in TCRdb, only in-frame clones are kept and a portion is missing. The sample shows about 3,000 clones, 70% to 90% of them seen only once. The sample here was blood, taken from a patient who underwent chemoradiotherapy. The receptors shown here come from a human donor with HPV-associated anogenital cancer.

The CDR3 loop is CASGAGTPYEQYF. The CDR3 coding sequence is TGTGCCAGCGGGGCAGGTACCCCCTACGAGCAGTACTTC. The rearrangement links TRBV5-4 to TRBJ2-7, with D possibly being TRBD1 (5 bases). V lost 7 bases and J 2 bases, leaving 13 bases between the germline ends. In germline, CDR1 is SGHNT, CDR2 YYREEE (reference sequence). This CDR3 comprises 13 residues.

There are a few counts of this clone. V and J are TRBV2 and TRBJ2-5; D uncertain. The CDR3 has 15 residues. Germline V gives CDR1 SNHLY, CDR2 FYNNEI. The V end lost 4 bases, the J end lost 5 bases, and 17 bases lay between the germline ends. The CDR3 protein is CASSGTGVMGETQYF. CDR3 in DNA: TGTGCCAGCAGTGGAACGGGTGTTATGGGGGAGACCCAGTACTTC. Supplemented by reference TRBV2 and TRBJ2-5, the full variable domain reads EPEVTQTPSHQVTQMGQEVILRCVPISNHLYFYWYRQILGQKVEFLVSFYNNEISEKSEIFDDQFSVERPDGSNFTLKIRSTKLEDSAMYFCASSGTGVMGETQYFGPGTRLLVL.

Here the CDR3 reads CASSKQGRDQPQHF. CDR3 DNA sequence: TGTGCCAGCAGTAAACAGGGAAGGGATCAGCCCCAGCATTTT. This chain links TRBV6-5 with TRBJ1-5; D perhaps matches TRBD1 (6 bases). The germline CDR1 and CDR2 sequences are MNHEY and SVGAGI. The CDR3 runs 14 residues. The germline V and J ends were trimmed by 5 bases and 5 bases, with 13 bases remaining between them.

The table lists this clone with a few counts. The chain has TRBV7-9 and TRBJ1-5; possible D gene TRBD1, 5 bases. This CDR3 contains 16 residues. Germline CDR1 reads SEHNR; CDR2 reads FQNEAQ (reference sequence). Trimming took 1 base from V and 6 from J, leaving 16 bases between them. For the CDR3, the DNA is TGTGCCAGCAGCTTAGGGTTTATGGGGGACGGTCAGCCCCAGCATTTT. Its translation: CASSLGFMGDGQPQHF.

This chain connects TRBV19 to TRBJ2-7, with 9 bases aligning to TRBD1. This CDR3 comprises 15 residues. Trimming removed 5 bases from V and 1 base from J; junction bases left unmatched: 6. Germline V CDR1 and CDR2: LNHDA, SQIVND (reference sequence). The CDR3 DNA follows: TGTGCCAGTAGTGGGCCGGGACAGGGATCCTACGAGCAGTACTTC. Amino acid sequence: CASSGPGQGSYEQYF.

This clone came up a few times. V is TRBV2 and J is TRBJ2-1; D is uncertain. Germline CDR1 is SNHLY and CDR2 is FYNNEI. The germline V and J ends were trimmed by 8 bases and 10 bases, with 12 bases remaining between them. This CDR3 is built from 11 residues. The CDR3 region has the DNA TGTGCCAGCTCTTACTACTCCGAGCAGTTCTTC. It yields the protein CASSYYSEQFF.

The CDR3 nucleotides are TGTGCCAGCAAATCAGGACTAGGGTCCGGGGAGCTGTTTTTT. This encodes CASKSGLGSGELFF. The rearrangement links TRBV19 to TRBJ2-2, with 7 nucleotides matching TRBD2. Germline V gene lookup returns CDR1 LNHDA and CDR2 SQIVND (reference sequence). Trimming removed 9 bases from V and 6 bases from J; junction bases left unmatched: 10. The CDR3 is 14 residues long. Supplemented by reference TRBV19 and TRBJ2-2, the full variable domain reads DGGITQSPKYLFRKEGQNVTLSCEQNLNHDAMYWYRQDPGQGLRLIYYSQIVNDFQKGDIAEGYSVSREKKESFPLTVTSAQKNPTAFYLCASKSGLGSGELFFGEGSRLTVL.

The chain recombines TRBV5-4 with TRBJ2-1; possible D gene TRBD2, 7 bases. Germline CDR1 and CDR2: SGHNT and YYREEE (reference sequence). This CDR3 has 16 residues. V lost 0 bases and J 4 bases, leaving 14 bases between the germline ends. The CDR3 DNA sequence: TGTGCCAGCAGCTTGGTGGGGGGGGCAGCTTACAATGAGCAGTTCTTC. This encodes CASSLVGGAAYNEQFF.

The genes are TRBV6-6 and TRBJ1-2, with 9 bases fitting TRBD1. This CDR3 is 15 amino acids long. The ends lost 5 bases at V and 4 bases at J; junction bases unmatched: 8. The germline V gene has CDR1 MNHNY and CDR2 SVGAGI (reference sequence). CDR3 amino acids: CASSDRGSGGYGYTF. The DNA for the CDR3 is TGTGCCAGCAGTGACAGGGGGTCTGGGGGCTATGGCTACACCTTC.